These 16 T cell receptor beta chains came from one sample sequenced in a study of patients and donors after allogeneic stem cell transplantation. TCRdb reanalysed the RT-PCR reads using MiXCR and keeps one entry per CDR3 protein. Of about a million distinct CDR3 sequences in the sample, more than 15% were seen once. Sequenced: blood, either unsorted or a sorted T cell fraction (not recorded which). Receptors were obtained from a human donor who was either an allogeneic HSCT recipient or a stem cell or donor lymphocyte infusion donor (not recorded which). It is not recorded whose cells these are; they may come from a transplant donor.

In its sample, this clonotype was seen a few times. The chain links TRBV28 to TRBJ1-6; 8 bases line up with TRBD1. Germline CDR1 MDHEN, CDR2 SYDVKM. V gave up 4 bases and J gave up 5 bases; unmatched junction bases: 7. This CDR3 comprises 16 residues. The CDR3 spells CASSSIQGANNSPLHF. CDR3 in DNA: TGTGCCAGCAGTTCAATCCAGGGGGCAAATAATTCACCCCTCCACTTT.

A note on this clonotype: At one end the junction does not follow the germline gene, possibly because of a read error. This chain uses TRBV3-1 with TRBJ2-1, with D unclear. Germline loops: CDR1 LGHDT, CDR2 YNNKEL (reference sequence). CDR3 length equals 11 residues. CDR3 DNA sequence: TGTGCCAGCAGAATTAGAGACGAGCAGTTGTTC. Its protein product is CASRIRDEQLF.

There are many counts of this clonotype. The chain recombines TRBV6-1 with TRBJ1-5; 9 bases agree with TRBD1. V lost 4 bases, J lost 4 bases, and 2 bases stayed unmatched. CDR3 length: 14 amino acids. Germline V gene data show CDR1 as MNHNS and CDR2 as SASEGT. The CDR3 region is CASSGQGGNQPQHF. The CDR3 DNA reads as TGTGCCAGCAGTGGACAGGGGGGTAATCAGCCCCAGCATTTT.

The chain has TRBV20-1 and TRBJ2-1; 10 bases match TRBD2. This CDR3 contains 18 residues. J lost 3 bases, V lost 1 base, and 12 bases had no gene match. Germline CDR1 and CDR2: DFQATT and SNEGSKA (reference sequence). The CDR3 protein is CSARAIWASGSYYNEQFF. CDR3 in DNA: TGCAGTGCTAGAGCTATATGGGCTAGCGGGAGCTACTACAATGAGCAGTTCTTC.

J is TRBJ2-7 and V is TRBV18; TRBD2 is a possible D gene (6 bases). V was pared by 3 bases and J by 0 bases, with 15 bases between. CDR3 size: 16 residues. The germline CDR1 and CDR2 sequences are KGHSH and LQKENI. The CDR3 region has the DNA TGTGCCAGCTCACCGGGACTCCTCGCCCTCTCCTACGAGCAGTACTTC. Its translation is CASSPGLLALSYEQYF.

The chain carries TRBV12-3 or TRBV12-4 and TRBJ1-5; D not certain. The CDR3 spans 14 residues. V dropped 5 bases and J dropped 3 bases, with 11 bases sitting between them. CDR3 DNA sequence: TGTGCCAGCAGTCCCGGGCCATTCAATCAGCCCCAGCATTTT. Translation gives CASSPGPFNQPQHF.

This clonotype showed up just a few times. The rearrangement uses TRBV7-9 and TRBJ2-2; D is uncertain. Looked up from germline, CDR1 is SEHNR and CDR2 is FQNEAQ (reference sequence). Trimming took 10 bases from V and 1 from J, leaving 13 bases between them. The CDR3 is 14 amino acids. The CDR3 sequence: CATPHQENTGELFF. CDR3 bases: TGTGCCACCCCACACCAGGAGAACACCGGGGAGCTGTTTTTT.

This chain joins TRBV6-1 and TRBJ2-1; D perhaps matches TRBD1 (6 bases). The CDR3 has 15 residues. CDR1 is MNHNS, CDR2 SASEGT, per germline. Trimming removed 5 bases at V and 1 base at J, with 12 bases between. CDR3 loop: CASSRQELSYNEQFF. The CDR3 DNA follows: TGTGCCAGCAGTCGACAGGAGCTATCCTACAATGAGCAGTTCTTC.

Turning to this clonotype: The junction and the germline gene differ at one end; a read error may be behind it. The CDR3 sequence is CANSLKGVPYEQYF. CDR3 in DNA: TGTGCCAACAGTTTGAAGGGTGTCCCCTACGAGCAGTACTTC. V usage is TRBV27 and J usage is TRBJ2-7, with unresolved D. The germline CDR1 and CDR2 sequences are MNHEY and SMNVEV (reference sequence). CDR3 size: 14 residues.

This sequence joins TRBV9 and TRBJ1-4, with TRBD1 matching 8 bases. In germline, CDR1 is SGDLS, CDR2 YYNGEE. V shed 3 bases, J shed 4 bases, and the junction held 5 bases outside the gene matches. This CDR3 region has 15 residues. This CDR3 is CASSEEQGGNEKLFF. For the CDR3, the DNA is TGTGCCAGCAGCGAGGAACAGGGGGGTAATGAAAAACTGTTTTTT.

In nucleotides, the CDR3 is TGCGCCAGCAGCCAAGTCGGGGTTGACACTGAAGCTTTCTTT. Encoded protein: CASSQVGVDTEAFF. The chain links TRBV4-1 to TRBJ1-1; no clear D gene. The CDR3 is 14 residues long. The ends were cut back, 1 base at V and 3 bases at J, with 9 bases in the middle. Germline loops: CDR1 MGHRA, CDR2 YSYEKL.

The gene calls are TRBV5-1 and TRBJ2-1; the D gene is possibly TRBD2 (7 bases). Germline CDR1 and CDR2: SGHRS and YFSETQ. The CDR3 totals 14 residues. V lost 6 bases and J 4 bases, leaving 14 bases between the germline ends. CDR3 protein: CASKEGGVYNEQFF. CDR3 nucleotides: TGCGCCAGCAAGGAGGGGGGGGTGTACAATGAGCAGTTCTTC. The full variable domain, completed using reference TRBV5-1 and TRBJ2-1, is KAGVTQTPRYLIKTRGQQVTLSCSPISGHRSVSWYQQTPGQGLQFLFEYFSETQRNKGNFPGRFSGRQFSNSRSEMNVSTLELGDSALYLCASKEGGVYNEQFFGPGTRLTVL.

This clonotype was observed a handful of times. The CDR3 reads CATVDRGSGYGYTF. DNA of the CDR3: TGTGCCACCGTGGACAGGGGGTCGGGCTATGGCTACACCTTC. The gene calls are TRBV28 and TRBJ1-2; 10 nucleotides agree with TRBD1. CDR3 length equals 14 residues. Germline V gene sequence: CDR1 MDHEN, CDR2 SYDVKM. V lost 10 bases to trimming and J lost 4 bases; unmatched junction nucleotides: 9.

This chain links TRBV15 with TRBJ1-2; no clear D. There are 14 residues in the CDR3. The V and J ends lost 0 bases and 4 bases respectively, with 9 bases between them. Looked up from germline, CDR1 is LNHNV and CDR2 is YYDKDF (reference sequence). CDR3 region: CATSRDGYAYGYTF. CDR3 nucleotides: TGTGCCACCAGCAGAGATGGATACGCCTATGGCTACACCTTC.

The table lists this clonotype with a few counts. The chain has TRBV7-9 and TRBJ1-2; no clear D gene. Trimming took off 3 bases at V and 8 bases at J, with 13 bases between the two ends. This CDR3 has 13 residues. Germline-derived CDR1 and CDR2 are SEHNR and FQNEAQ (reference sequence). CDR3 residues: CASSFDRVRGYTF. The CDR3 DNA reads TGTGCCAGCAGCTTCGATCGGGTCCGCGGCTACACCTTC.

This sequence joins TRBV12-3 or TRBV12-4 and TRBJ2-1, with TRBD1 identical over 8 bases. The V segment lost 6 bases and the J segment 7 bases; nucleotides outside the gene matches: 8. The CDR3 has 14 residues. CDR3 loop: CASRGQVGTNEQFF. DNA of the CDR3: TGTGCCAGCAGGGGACAGGTAGGGACTAATGAGCAGTTCTTC.